Listed below are T cell receptor beta chains from one sample, sequenced in a study of early T cells in non-severe SARS-CoV-2 infection. TCRdb analysed the 5' RACE reads with MiXCR anew, one entry per CDR3 protein. Counted here are around 110,000 distinct CDR3 sequences, 11% occurring once; the ten biggest clones make up 6.5% to 8%. Specimen: whole blood. Receptor source: an adult who was a healthcare worker with PCR-confirmed SARS-CoV-2 infection or an uninfected control (not recorded which). The CDR3 runs from the conserved cysteine through the conserved F or W. The D gene is left open where the match is weak. Size is omitted from some rows. Given values are once, few, many or a class for expanded clones.

TRBJ1-5,NA,NA,TRBV24-1,TGTGCCACCAGTGACGCAGGCAATCAGCCCCAGCATTTT,CATSDAGNQPQHF
TRBJ2-7,few,NA,TRBV12-3/TRBV12-4,TGTGCCAGCAGTTTTGAGGCAGCTCGTTACGAGCAGTACTTC,CASSFEAARYEQYF
TRBJ2-7,many,TRBD2,TRBV2,TGTGCCATTCGGGACTTGGGACTAGCGGGCTCCTACGAGCAGTACTTC,CAIRDLGLAGSYEQYF
TRBJ1-1,many,NA,TRBV20-1,TGCAGTGCTAGATGGGTTGAAGCTTTCTTT,CSARWVEAFF
TRBJ2-3,NA,NA,TRBV6-1,NA,CASSTSQRGSGTDTQYF
TRBJ2-5,once,NA,TRBV29-1,TGCAGCGTCGCCACTAGACTCGCAGAGACCCAGTACTTC,CSVATRLAETQYF
TRBJ2-1,once,NA,TRBV12-3/TRBV12-4,TGTGCCAGCAGCAAACCCACGTATGAGCAGTTCTTC,CASSKPTYEQFF
TRBJ2-5,NA,NA,TRBV7-2,TGTGCCAGCACTGGGGGAGGCGGACTCCAAGAGACCCAGTACTTC,CASTGGGGLQETQYF
TRBJ2-5,many,NA,TRBV2,TGTGCCAGCAGTGAAGCGCACGGTCAAGAGACCCAGTACTTC,CASSEAHGQETQYF
TRBJ2-3,few,TRBD2,TRBV6-6,TGTGCCAGCAGAGACTCCTCTAGCGGCGCCACAGATACGCAGTATTTT,CASRDSSSGATDTQYF
TRBJ2-1,many,NA,TRBV28,TGTGCCAGCAGCCATAACAATGAGCAGTTCTTC,CASSHNNEQFF
TRBJ1-5,many,NA,TRBV19,TGTGCCAGTTCTCGGGGGGGCAATCAGCCCCAGCATTTT,CASSRGGNQPQHF
TRBJ2-1,NA,TRBD2,TRBV7-6,TGTGCCAGCGGATACGGACTAGCGGGAGGTGAGCAGTTCTTC,CASGYGLAGGEQFF
TRBJ2-1,NA,TRBD2,TRBV10-1,TGCGCCAGCAGTGAGTCGAGCGGGAGCCTCAATGAGCAGTTCTTC,CASSESSGSLNEQFF
TRBJ2-7,many,NA,TRBV20-1,TGCAGTGCTTCCTACTACGGCGAGCAGTACTTC,CSASYYGEQYF
TRBJ1-1,many,NA,TRBV3-1,TGTGCCAGCAGCCAAGCTTCCAGCACTGAAGCTTTCTTT,CASSQASSTEAFF
TRBJ1-5,NA,NA,TRBV12-3/TRBV12-4,TGTGCCAGCAGCCCTACTCGAGATCCCCAGCATTTT,CASSPTRDPQHF
TRBJ1-5,few,TRBD1,TRBV12-3/TRBV12-4,TGTGCCAGCAGTCCCGACAGGGATGATCAGCCCCAGCATTTT,CASSPDRDDQPQHF
TRBJ2-3,NA,NA,TRBV11-2,TGTGCCACCTCAGCGGTTAGCACAGATACGCAGTATTTT,CATSAVSTDTQYF
TRBJ2-3,NA,TRBD1,TRBV2,TGTGCCAGCAATTGGCTGGGGGGACAGGGCACAGATACGCAGTATTTT,CASNWLGGQGTDTQYF
TRBJ1-1,many,NA,TRBV28,TGTGCCAGCAGTCTCAATAGGGGTCGGAACTCTGAAGCTTTCTTT,CASSLNRGRNSEAFF
TRBJ2-5,NA,NA,TRBV12-3/TRBV12-4,TGTGCCAGCAGTCTCGACTCGCCGCGGCCAAGAGAGACCCAGTACTTC,CASSLDSPRPRETQYF
TRBJ1-1,NA,NA,TRBV12-3/TRBV12-4,TGTGCCAGCAGTTTCGGGGATTTGAACACTGAAGCTTTCTTT,CASSFGDLNTEAFF
TRBJ2-7,NA,NA,TRBV29-1,TGCAGCGTCGACGGGACTTACTACGAGCAGTACTTC,CSVDGTYYEQYF
TRBJ1-2,NA,NA,TRBV7-9,TGTGCCAGCAGGATCCGGGACGACTATGGCTACACCTTC,CASRIRDDYGYTF
TRBJ2-7,NA,NA,TRBV4-2,TGTGCCAGCAGCCAAGAGGGGGGCGGGTCCTACGAGCAGTACTTC,CASSQEGGGSYEQYF
TRBJ2-1,few,TRBD2,TRBV6-5,TGTGCCAGCAGTTACAGCCTGACTAGCGGGATGGACGGCAATGAGCAGTTCTTC,CASSYSLTSGMDGNEQFF
TRBJ2-1,NA,NA,TRBV24-1,TGTGCCACCAGTGACCCGAGGAGGGGAGATAGTGAGCAGTTCTTC,CATSDPRRGDSEQFF
TRBJ2-3,NA,NA,TRBV5-1,TGCGCCAGCAGCGATACCGGAGGTTATTTAGATACGCAGTATTTT,CASSDTGGYLDTQYF
TRBJ1-5,few,NA,TRBV5-6,TGTGCCAGCAGCTTGTGGGCAGGGAATCAGCCCCAGCATTTT,CASSLWAGNQPQHF
TRBJ2-1,few,TRBD2,TRBV2,TGTGCCAGATGGCTAGCGGACTCCAATGAGCAGTTCTTC,CARWLADSNEQFF
TRBJ1-5,NA,NA,TRBV19,TGTGCCAGTAGTATTATCGGGTCGGAGGCGCCCCAGCATTTT,CASSIIGSEAPQHF
TRBJ2-1,few,NA,TRBV14,TGTGCCAGCAGCCAAGAGGTGAGAGGGCCGAGGAATGAGCAGTTCTTC,CASSQEVRGPRNEQFF
TRBJ2-7,NA,TRBD2,TRBV11-2,TGTGCCAGCAGGACTAGCGGTCTCTCCTACGAGCAGTACTTC,CASRTSGLSYEQYF
TRBJ2-3,NA,NA,TRBV10-2,TGCGCCAGCAGTGTCAGGGCCTGGGGAGATACGCAGTATTTT,CASSVRAWGDTQYF
TRBJ2-1,few,TRBD2,TRBV27,TGTGCCAGCACCCCCCGGGGGACTAGCGGCAATGAGCAGTTCTTC,CASTPRGTSGNEQFF
TRBJ2-2,many,NA,TRBV5-4,TGTGCCAGCAGCAACCGGACGGGGGATGATAGCACCGGGGAGCTGTTTTTT,CASSNRTGDDSTGELFF
TRBJ2-1,many,TRBD2,TRBV20-1,TGCAGTGCTGGACCTAGCGGGAGTTCCTACAATGAGCAGTTCTTC,CSAGPSGSSYNEQFF
TRBJ2-1,NA,NA,TRBV10-1,TGCGCCAGCAGTAAGGATGAGCAGTTCTTC,CASSKDEQFF
TRBJ1-2,few,TRBD1,TRBV28,TGTGCCAGCAGTCTCGACAGGGGGCTTGGCTACACCTTC,CASSLDRGLGYTF
TRBJ1-2,many,TRBD1,TRBV28,TGTGCCAGCAGCAGGGGACAGGGGAGGGATGGCTACACCTTC,CASSRGQGRDGYTF
TRBJ2-3,many,NA,TRBV7-6,TGTGCCAGCAGCTTGAGACTAGAACGGGATACGCAGTATTTT,CASSLRLERDTQYF
TRBJ2-3,few,NA,TRBV20-1,TGCAGTGCGCCGCACCCCCCAGATACGCAGTATTTT,CSAPHPPDTQYF
TRBJ2-3,NA,TRBD2,TRBV20-1,TGCAGTGCTAGGGAATACCCGGGACTAGCATCTTCAGATACGCAGTATTTT,CSAREYPGLASSDTQYF
TRBJ2-7,NA,NA,TRBV11-2,TGTGCCAGCAGCACCGAGGGGCGGAGGATTTACGAGCAGTACTTC,CASSTEGRRIYEQYF
TRBJ2-1,few,NA,TRBV7-2,TGTGCCAGCACCCCCCTGGTAGGGGGGGTATCCTACAATGAGCAGTTCTTC,CASTPLVGGVSYNEQFF
TRBJ2-7,many,TRBD2,TRBV7-8,TGTGCCAGCAGCTTAGGCTTTCGGGGAGGGTACGAGCAGTACTTC,CASSLGFRGGYEQYF